The 26 T cell receptor beta chains in this list originate from one sample, sequenced in a study of shared clonotypes between healthy human individuals. TCRdb keeps only in-frame clones here, not all; method: immunoSEQ multiplex PCR. The sample consists of about 500,000 clones, around 77% of them appearing once. The source material was PBMCs. These receptors were obtained from a woman in her thirties or forties in good health. Some clones in this sample may be carry-over from other donors' samples.

A single count supports this clone. A much larger clone differs from this one at a single base, so this may be a read error. Other DNA sequences in the same sample also yield this CDR3. V is TRBV10-2 and J is TRBJ2-1; no reliable D call. CDR1 WSHSY and CDR2 SAAADI come from the germline V gene. The CDR3 runs 14 residues. This CDR3 is CASSDLLLVTEQFF. The CDR3 nucleotides read TGCGCTAGCAGTGACCTACTCTTAGTTACCGAGCAGTTCTTC.

This clone was counted a single time. The V and J genes are TRBV7-2 and TRBJ2-7; no firm D call. The CDR3 contains 14 residues. V was clipped by 3 bases and J by 3 bases, with 12 bases between them. In germline, CDR1 is SGHTA, CDR2 FQGNSA. This CDR3 is CASSFEVDLYEQYF. CDR3 bases: TGTGCCAGCAGCTTTGAAGTAGACCTCTACGAGCAGTACTTC.

This clone was recorded once. The chain combines TRBV7-2 with TRBJ1-1; TRBD1 might be the D (5 bases). V was trimmed by 4 bases and J by 0 bases, leaving 9 bases between them. Looked up from germline, CDR1 is SGHTA and CDR2 is FQGNSA. The CDR3 contains 14 residues. CDR3 sequence: CASSSSGVNTEAFF. In DNA form, the CDR3 reads TGTGCCAGCAGCTCCTCGGGGGTGAACACTGAAGCTTTCTTT.

The rearrangement links TRBV15 to TRBJ2-2; 7 bases are shared with TRBD1. The ends lost 6 bases at V and 6 bases at J; junction bases unmatched: 10. Looked up from germline, CDR1 is LNHNV and CDR2 is YYDKDF (reference sequence). The CDR3 spans 15 residues. The CDR3 sequence is CATSFPGQGAGELFF. In DNA form, the CDR3 reads TGTGCCACCAGTTTTCCCGGCCAGGGGGCCGGGGAGCTGTTTTTT. Looking up the rest from reference TRBV15 and TRBJ2-2 gives the full variable domain: DAMVIQNPRYQVTQFGKPVTLSCSQTLNHNVMYWYQQKSSQAPKLLFHYYDKDFNNEADTPDNFQSRRPNTSFCFLDIRSPGLGDTAMYLCATSFPGQGAGELFFGEGSRLTVL.

This clone was detected once. A far larger clone differs by one base, so this is likely a read error. The rearrangement joins TRBV7-3 to TRBJ2-2, with D perhaps matching TRBD1 or TRBD2 (5 bases each). The CDR3 runs to 13 residues. From germline, CDR1 is SGHTA and CDR2 FQGTGA. CDR3 DNA: TGTGCCAGCAGCTACCAGGGCGACGGGGAGCTGCTTTTT. As protein: CASSYQGDGELLF.

Concerning this clone: This likely came from a read error, as a far larger clone is one base away. The sample contains more than one DNA sequence encoding this CDR3. The chain carries TRBV7-9 and TRBJ1-4; the D gene is possibly TRBD1 (5 bases). This CDR3 is 12 amino acids long. Germline-derived CDR1 and CDR2 are SEHNR and FQNEAQ (reference sequence). CDR3 bases: TGCGCCATGGGGGGTACTAATGAAAAACTGTTTTTT. It translates to CAMGGTNEKLFF.

This chain links TRBV28 with TRBJ2-2; D gene ambiguous. The CDR3 is 16 amino acids. V was trimmed by 3 bases and J by 5 bases, leaving 16 bases between them. Germline CDR1 MDHEN, CDR2 SYDVKM. The CDR3 protein is CASSLTPPPGTGELFF. DNA of the CDR3: TGTGCCAGCAGTTTGACCCCCCCTCCCGGGACCGGGGAGCTGTTTTTT.

As to this clone: With a much larger clone just one base away, this may be a read error. In the same sample, other DNA sequences code for this CDR3. The chain is built from TRBV21-1 and TRBJ2-5; no DNA check was done on the table's D call, TRBD2. TRBV21-1 is reported as a pseudogene. The CDR3 runs to 14 residues. CDR3 nucleotides: TGTGCCAGCAGCAAAAGGCTAGAGCAAGAGACCCAGTACTTC. Encoded protein: CASSKRLEQETQYF.

The chain joins TRBV4-3 to TRBJ2-1, with TRBD2 matching over 8 bases. From germline, CDR1 is LGHNA and CDR2 YSLEER. This CDR3 spans 17 amino acids. V was pared by 0 bases and J by 1 base, with 5 bases of the junction left unmatched. The CDR3 coding sequence is TGCGCCAGCAGCCAAGACAGGGGCGGGGGGTCCTACAATGAGCAGTTCTTC. Its protein is CASSQDRGGGSYNEQFF.

The J gene is TRBJ1-2, the V gene TRBV10-3; TRBD1 matches at 7 bases. Germline assignment: CDR1 ENHRY and CDR2 SYGVKD. Trimming at V came to 11 bases and at J to 2 bases, leaving 11 bases not matched to a gene. The CDR3 consists of 14 residues. CDR3 sequence (DNA): TGTGCCGCCAAGAGGGGGCTCGGGAACTATGGCTACACCTTC. This sequence encodes CAAKRGLGNYGYTF.

This clone was picked up a small number of times. The chain couples TRBV10-3 to TRBJ1-3, with D hard to call. The germline V gene encodes CDR1 ENHRY and CDR2 SYGVKD. With 5 bases removed from V and 3 bases from J, the gap between germline ends came to 8 bases. The CDR3 is 13 amino acids. This CDR3 is CAISLTDGNTIYF. CDR3 nucleotides: TGTGCCATCAGTTTGACTGATGGAAACACCATATATTTT.

The chain links TRBV14 to TRBJ2-2; TRBD2 might be the D (6 bases). Trimming took off 4 bases at V and 2 bases at J, with 17 bases between the two ends. The CDR3 loop spans 17 amino acids. In germline, CDR1 is SGHDN, CDR2 FVKESK. CDR3 in DNA: TGTGCCAGCAGCCCCTCGCGGCGGGGAAAAAACACCGGGGAGCTGTTTTTT. Amino acid sequence: CASSPSRRGKNTGELFF.

For this clone: A far larger clone is a single base away, which makes a read error likely. Because it lacks the conserved phenylalanine or tryptophan at the end, this CDR3 is likely a read error. The gene calls are TRBV30 and TRBJ2-2; 12 bases line up with TRBD2. J gave up 7 bases and V 8 bases, and 11 bases lay outside the gene matches. CDR1 and CDR2 (germline): GTSNPN, SVGIG (reference sequence). The CDR3 is 15 amino acids. The CDR3 DNA reads as TGTGCCGGAGCTAGCGGGAGGGCCGGTATCGGGGAGCTGTTTCTT. It translates to CAGASGRAGIGELFL.

This clone was detected a few times. This chain connects TRBV15 to TRBJ2-1; 9 bases line up with TRBD2. CDR3 length: 15 amino acids. The V and J ends lost 0 bases and 10 bases, in that order; junction bases with no gene match: 7. Germline-derived CDR1 and CDR2 are LNHNV and YYDKDF (reference sequence). CDR3 DNA: TGTGCCACCAGCAGAGAGCGGGAGGGCCGTCGAGAGCAGTTCTTC. It encodes CATSREREGRREQFF.

The chain carries TRBV27 and TRBJ1-2, with a tentative D call TRBD1 (6 bases). Trimming pared 3 bases from V and 0 bases from J, leaving 14 bases between. CDR1 and CDR2 (germline): MNHEY, SMNVEV (reference sequence). The CDR3 covers 16 residues. CDR3 in DNA: TGTGCCAGCAGTTTTAGGGGGACCCTATCTAACTATGGCTACACCTTC. It is translated as CASSFRGTLSNYGYTF.

Of note for this clone: This likely reflects a read error, since a far larger clone is one base away. The same CDR3 is also encoded by other DNA sequences in this sample. J is TRBJ2-5 and V is TRBV28; TRBD1 is a possible D gene (6 bases). The V gene's germline CDR1 is MDHEN and CDR2 SYDVKM. CDR3 length equals 11 residues. CDR3 region: CAGGAQETQYF. CDR3 coding DNA: TGTGCAGGGGGAGCCCAAGAGACCCAGTACTTC.

V and J are TRBV15 and TRBJ1-4; D is uncertain. The CDR3 length is 15 residues. Trimming pared 0 bases from V and 8 bases from J, leaving 13 bases between. Germline CDR1 and CDR2: LNHNV and YYDKDF (reference sequence). As DNA, the CDR3 is TGTGCCACCAGCAGAGAAGTAAGAAATGGCGAAAAACTGTTTTTT. Translation: CATSREVRNGEKLFF.

The V gene is TRBV4-3, the J gene TRBJ2-1, with a tentative D call TRBD1 (5 bases). The CDR3 spans 12 residues. V dropped 0 bases and J dropped 10 bases, with 7 bases sitting between them. From germline, CDR1 is LGHNA and CDR2 YSLEER. DNA of the CDR3: TGCGCCAGCAGCCAAGAGGGGCGGGAGCAGTTCTTC. Protein sequence: CASSQEGREQFF.

The V call is TRBV6-5, the J call TRBJ1-2; D uncertain. Trimming pared 5 bases from V and 6 bases from J, leaving 16 bases between. From germline, CDR1 is MNHEY and CDR2 SVGAGI. The CDR3 length is 14 residues. Written as DNA, the CDR3 is TGTGCCAGCAGTAAGGCCGGCGACAAGGATGGCTACACCTTC. It codes for CASSKAGDKDGYTF.

A few counts support this clone. V gene TRBV9 combines with J gene TRBJ2-7; D may be TRBD1 or TRBD2 (5 bases each). The germline gives CDR1 SGDLS, CDR2 YYNGEE. The CDR3 extends over 15 amino acids. Trimming stripped 0 bases from V and 3 bases from J, with 13 bases between. The CDR3 nucleotides are TGTGCCAGCAGCGTAGGAGGGGTGTTCGACTACGAGCAGTACTTC. Protein product: CASSVGGVFDYEQYF. The complete variable domain, with remaining parts taken from reference TRBV9 and TRBJ2-7, reads DSGVTQTPKHLITATGQRVTLRCSPRSGDLSVYWYQQSLDQGLQFLIQYYNGEERAKGNILERFSAQQFPDLHSELNLSSLELGDSALYFCASSVGGVFDYEQYFGPGTRLTVT.

The chain combines TRBV9 with TRBJ1-1; D not certain. The length of the CDR3 is 14 residues. Germline loops: CDR1 SGDLS, CDR2 YYNGEE. Trimming removed 0 bases at V and 6 bases at J, with 12 bases between. CDR3 sequence (DNA): TGTGCCAGCAGCGTAGGATCGTCGGGGTCTGAAGCTTTCTTT. This codes for CASSVGSSGSEAFF.

The count of this clone is one. Only one base separates this from a far larger clonotype, so it likely reflects a read error. The chain has TRBV18 and TRBJ1-1; the match to TRBD1 covers 9 bases. The CDR3 runs to 14 residues. Per germline, CDR1 KGHSH and CDR2 LQKENI. V lost 4 bases to trimming and J lost 4 bases; unmatched junction nucleotides: 4. The CDR3 DNA sequence: TGTGCCAGCTCACAACAGGGGGCAAGCACTGAAGCTTTCTTT. Translating it yields CASSQQGASTEAFF.

The V and J genes are TRBV29-1 and TRBJ2-3, with D perhaps matching TRBD1 (6 bases). The CDR3 sequence is 12 residues long. V gave up 5 bases and J gave up 2 bases, with 8 bases separating them. Germline CDR1 is SQVTM and CDR2 is ANQGSEA. CDR3 bases: TGCAGCGTTCACAGGGACACAGATACGCAGTATTTT. Translation: CSVHRDTDTQYF.

The chain is built from TRBV2 and TRBJ2-5; D is perhaps TRBD2 (5 bases). V dropped 7 bases and J dropped 5 bases, with 20 bases sitting between them. CDR3 size: 15 residues. Germline CDR1 reads SNHLY; CDR2 reads FYNNEI. The CDR3 loop is CASTSSRGAVETQYF. CDR3 DNA sequence: TGTGCCAGCACTAGCTCAAGAGGAGCTGTGGAGACCCAGTACTTC.

This clone was observed a handful of times. V usage is TRBV9 and J usage is TRBJ2-5; 7 nucleotides line up with TRBD1. Unmatched junction bases numbered 6, after V lost 3 bases and J lost 4 bases. Per germline, CDR1 SGDLS and CDR2 YYNGEE. This CDR3 contains 14 residues. CDR3 sequence reads: CASSATGVTETQYF. The CDR3 DNA reads as TGTGCCAGCAGCGCCACAGGGGTTACAGAGACCCAGTACTTC.

The rearrangement links TRBV2 to TRBJ2-1, with 12 positions matching TRBD2. CDR1 and CDR2 from the germline V gene are SNHLY and FYNNEI. V shed 4 bases and J 12 bases; nucleotides not matched to a gene: 10. The CDR3 loop spans 15 amino acids. Written as DNA, the CDR3 is TGTGCCAGCAGTGGGGCTAGCGGGAGGGAAAGGAGGCAGTTCTTC. It codes for CASSGASGRERRQFF.